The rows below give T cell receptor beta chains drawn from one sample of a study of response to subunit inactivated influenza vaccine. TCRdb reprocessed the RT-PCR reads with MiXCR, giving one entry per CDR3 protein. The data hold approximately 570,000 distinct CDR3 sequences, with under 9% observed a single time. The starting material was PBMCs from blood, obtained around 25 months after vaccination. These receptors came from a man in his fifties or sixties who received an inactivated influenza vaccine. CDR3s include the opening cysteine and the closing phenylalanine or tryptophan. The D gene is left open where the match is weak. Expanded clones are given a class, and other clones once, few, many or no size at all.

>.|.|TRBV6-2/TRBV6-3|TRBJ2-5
CASSYIQPYQETQYF
TGTGCCAGCAGTTACATACAGCCTTACCAAGAGACCCAGTACTTC
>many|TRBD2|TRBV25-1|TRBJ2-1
CASSESRLAGGNEQFF
TGTGCCAGCAGTGAATCAAGACTAGCGGGAGGCAATGAGCAGTTCTTC
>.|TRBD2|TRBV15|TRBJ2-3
CATSRSRLAVSTDTQYF
TGTGCCACCAGCAGATCCCGACTAGCGGTTAGCACAGATACGCAGTATTTT
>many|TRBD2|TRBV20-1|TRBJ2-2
CSAVQGLAGTGELFF
TGCAGTGCTGTTCAGGGACTAGCGGGCACCGGGGAGCTGTTTTTT
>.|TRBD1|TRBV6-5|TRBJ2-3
CASSYTGTGGEYF
TGTGCCAGCAGTTACACCGGGACAGGGGGCGAGTATTTT
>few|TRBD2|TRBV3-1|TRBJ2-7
CASSPGLAGVKYF
TGTGCCAGCAGCCCCGGTCTAGCGGGGGTGAAGTACTTC
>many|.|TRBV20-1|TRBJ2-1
CSARDQGYEQFF
TGCAGTGCTAGAGATCAGGGGTATGAGCAGTTCTTC
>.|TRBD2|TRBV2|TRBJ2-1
CASSDSLAADNEQFF
TGTGCCAGCAGTGATAGTCTAGCGGCCGACAATGAGCAGTTCTTC
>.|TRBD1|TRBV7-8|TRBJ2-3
CASSWGGQGGTDTQYF
TGTGCCAGCAGCTGGGGGGGACAGGGGGGCACAGATACGCAGTATTTT
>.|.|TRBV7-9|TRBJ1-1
CASSPPGIRGTEAFF
TGTGCCAGCAGCCCCCCGGGTATCCGCGGCACTGAAGCTTTCTTT
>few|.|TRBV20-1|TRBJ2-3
CSARDGSTDTQYF
TGCAGTGCTAGAGATGGGAGCACAGATACGCAGTATTTT
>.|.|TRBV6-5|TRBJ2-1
CASSYSPYTTNEQFF
TGTGCCAGCAGTTACTCGCCCTATACTACCAATGAGCAGTTCTTC
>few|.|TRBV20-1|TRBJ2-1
CSAGPGWVSYNEQFF
TGCAGTGCTGGCCCGGGCTGGGTTTCATACAATGAGCAGTTCTTC